This T cell receptor (beta chain) comes out of a study of early T cells in non-severe SARS-CoV-2 infection. TCRdb reprocessed the 5' RACE reads via MiXCR and lists one record per CDR3 protein. The sample lists approximately 35,000 distinct CDR3 sequences, 5.5% to 7% occurring once. The germline CDR1 and CDR2 sequences are MDHEN and SYDVKM. This CDR3 has 15 amino acids. V lost 3 bases to trimming and J lost 1 base; unmatched junction nucleotides: 6. Study results and limitations: Private and CD4 specificities were missed by VDJdb matching, skewed to anti-spike CD8.

Comments on this clonotype: Antigen specificity is unknown.

The chain employs TRBV28 and TRBJ2-7, with TRBD1 identical over 7 bases. The receptor comes from an adult who was a healthcare worker with PCR-confirmed SARS-CoV-2 infection or an uninfected control (not recorded which). Material for sequencing was whole blood. CDR3 DNA: TGTGCCAGCAGTTTGACAGGGAAAGGATCCTACGAGCAGTACTTC. Translation: CASSLTGKGSYEQYF.